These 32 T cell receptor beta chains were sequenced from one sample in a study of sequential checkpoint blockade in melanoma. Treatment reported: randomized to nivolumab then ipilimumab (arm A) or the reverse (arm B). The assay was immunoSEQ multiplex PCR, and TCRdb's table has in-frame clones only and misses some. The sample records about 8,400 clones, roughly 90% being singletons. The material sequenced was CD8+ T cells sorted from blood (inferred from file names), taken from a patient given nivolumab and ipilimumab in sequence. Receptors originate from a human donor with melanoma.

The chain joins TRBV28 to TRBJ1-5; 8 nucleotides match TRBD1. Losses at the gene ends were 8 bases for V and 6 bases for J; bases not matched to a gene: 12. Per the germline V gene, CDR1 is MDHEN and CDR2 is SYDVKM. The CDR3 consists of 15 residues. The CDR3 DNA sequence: TGTGCCAGCGGACCCTCCGACAGGGGTAGTCAGCCCCAGCATTTT. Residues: CASGPSDRGSQPQHF. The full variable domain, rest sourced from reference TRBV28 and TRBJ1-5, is DVKVTQSSRYLVKRTGEKVFLECVQDMDHENMFWYRQDPGLGLRLIYFSYDVKMKEKGDIPEGYSVSREKKERFSLILESASTNQTSMYLCASGPSDRGSQPQHFGDGTRLSIL.

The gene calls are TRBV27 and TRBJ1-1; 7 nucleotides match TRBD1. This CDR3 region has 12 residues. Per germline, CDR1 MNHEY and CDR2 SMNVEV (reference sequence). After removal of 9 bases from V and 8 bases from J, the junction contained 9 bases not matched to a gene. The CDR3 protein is CASSGTALEAFF. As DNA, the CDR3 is TGTGCCAGTAGTGGGACAGCCCTCGAAGCTTTCTTT.

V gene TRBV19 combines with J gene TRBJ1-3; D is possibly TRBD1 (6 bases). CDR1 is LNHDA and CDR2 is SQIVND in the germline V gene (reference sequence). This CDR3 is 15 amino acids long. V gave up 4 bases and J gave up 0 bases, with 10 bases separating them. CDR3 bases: TGTGCCAGTAGTACGGGACACACCTCTGGAAACACCATATATTTT. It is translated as CASSTGHTSGNTIYF.

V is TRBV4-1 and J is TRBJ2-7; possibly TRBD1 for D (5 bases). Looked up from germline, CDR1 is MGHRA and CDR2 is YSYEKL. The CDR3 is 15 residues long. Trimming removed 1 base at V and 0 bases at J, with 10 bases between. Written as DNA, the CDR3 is TGCGCCAGCAGCCAAGTATCTGACAGCTCCTACGAGCAGTACTTC. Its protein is CASSQVSDSSYEQYF.

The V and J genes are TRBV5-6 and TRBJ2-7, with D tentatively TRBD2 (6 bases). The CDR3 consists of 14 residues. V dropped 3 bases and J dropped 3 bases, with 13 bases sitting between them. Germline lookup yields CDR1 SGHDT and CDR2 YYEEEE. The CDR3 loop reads CASSYPGLNYEQYV. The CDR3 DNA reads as TGTGCCAGCAGCTACCCGGGACTCAACTACGAGCAGTACGTC.

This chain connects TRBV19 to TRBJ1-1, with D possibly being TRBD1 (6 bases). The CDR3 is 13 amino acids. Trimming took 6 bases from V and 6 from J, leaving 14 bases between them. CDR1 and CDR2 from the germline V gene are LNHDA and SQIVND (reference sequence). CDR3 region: CASRVGGDAEAFF. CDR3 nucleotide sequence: TGTGCCAGTAGAGTAGGGGGTGACGCTGAAGCTTTCTTT.

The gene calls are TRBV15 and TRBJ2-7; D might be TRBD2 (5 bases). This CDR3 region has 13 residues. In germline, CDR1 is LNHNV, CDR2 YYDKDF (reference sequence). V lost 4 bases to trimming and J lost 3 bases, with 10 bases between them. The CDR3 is CATSTERFYEQYF. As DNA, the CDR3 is TGTGCCACCAGCACCGAGCGGTTCTACGAGCAGTACTTC.

CDR3 bases: TGTGCCAGCAGTTACTCGCGGCAGGGGGGCGAGCAGTACTTC. Translated, it gives CASSYSRQGGEQYF. This chain links TRBV6-5 with TRBJ2-7, with D possibly matching TRBD1 (7 bases). Germline lookup yields CDR1 MNHEY and CDR2 SVGAGI. V was trimmed by 0 bases and J by 6 bases, leaving 12 bases between them. CDR3 length: 14 residues.

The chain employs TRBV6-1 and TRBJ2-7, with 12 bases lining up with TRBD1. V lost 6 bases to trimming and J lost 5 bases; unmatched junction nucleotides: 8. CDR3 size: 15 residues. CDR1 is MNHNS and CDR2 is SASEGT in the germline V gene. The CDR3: CASSLWGQGADEQYV. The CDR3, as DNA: TGTGCCAGCAGCTTATGGGGACAGGGGGCAGACGAGCAGTACGTC.

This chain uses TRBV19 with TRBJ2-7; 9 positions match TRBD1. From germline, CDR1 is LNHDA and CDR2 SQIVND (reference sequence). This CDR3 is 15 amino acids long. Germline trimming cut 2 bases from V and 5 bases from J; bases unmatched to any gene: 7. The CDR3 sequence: CASSIQGTGSHEQYF. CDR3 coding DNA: TGTGCCAGTAGTATACAAGGGACAGGGAGCCACGAGCAGTACTTC.

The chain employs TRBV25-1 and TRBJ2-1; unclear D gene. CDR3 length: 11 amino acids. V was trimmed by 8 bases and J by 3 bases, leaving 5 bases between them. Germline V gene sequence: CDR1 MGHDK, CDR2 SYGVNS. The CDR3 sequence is CASEVYNEQFF. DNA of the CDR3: TGTGCCAGCGAGGTCTACAATGAGCAGTTCTTC.

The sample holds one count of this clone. CDR3 nucleotides: TGTGCCAGCAGTTTAGACAGGTTGGGCTACGAGCAGTACTTC. Amino acids: CASSLDRLGYEQYF. The chain carries TRBV28 and TRBJ2-7; TRBD1 might be the D (6 bases). CDR3 length: 14 residues. The V end lost 2 bases, the J end lost 3 bases, and 11 bases lay between the germline ends. Germline assignment: CDR1 MDHEN and CDR2 SYDVKM. The whole variable domain, filled in from reference TRBV28 and TRBJ2-7, reads DVKVTQSSRYLVKRTGEKVFLECVQDMDHENMFWYRQDPGLGLRLIYFSYDVKMKEKGDIPEGYSVSREKKERFSLILESASTNQTSMYLCASSLDRLGYEQYFGPGTRLTVT.

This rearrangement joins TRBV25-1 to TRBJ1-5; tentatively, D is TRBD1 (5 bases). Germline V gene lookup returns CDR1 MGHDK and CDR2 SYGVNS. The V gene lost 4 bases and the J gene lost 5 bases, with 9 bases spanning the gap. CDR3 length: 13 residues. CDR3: CASSAGDYQPQHF. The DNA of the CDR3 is TGTGCCAGCAGTGCGGGGGACTATCAGCCCCAGCATTTT. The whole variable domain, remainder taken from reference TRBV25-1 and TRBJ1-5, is EADIYQTPRYLVIGTGKKITLECSQTMGHDKMYWYQQDPGMELHLIHYSYGVNSTEKGDLSSESTVSRIRTEHFPLTLESARPSHTSQYLCASSAGDYQPQHFGDGTRLSIL.

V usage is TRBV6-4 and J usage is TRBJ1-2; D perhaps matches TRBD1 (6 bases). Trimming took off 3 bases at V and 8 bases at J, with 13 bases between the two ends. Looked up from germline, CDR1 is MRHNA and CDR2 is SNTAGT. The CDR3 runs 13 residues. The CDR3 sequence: CASSESIGGGYTF. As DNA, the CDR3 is TGTGCCAGCAGTGAGTCGATTGGGGGCGGCTACACCTTC.

CDR3 nucleotides: TGTGCCAGCGAGGAGGGAGGGGCTTTCTTT. Protein sequence: CASEEGGAFF. V and J are TRBV6-1 and TRBJ1-1; D is unclear. V was clipped by 8 bases and J by 11 bases, with 12 bases between them. The CDR3 runs to 10 residues. Germline V gives CDR1 MNHNS, CDR2 SASEGT.

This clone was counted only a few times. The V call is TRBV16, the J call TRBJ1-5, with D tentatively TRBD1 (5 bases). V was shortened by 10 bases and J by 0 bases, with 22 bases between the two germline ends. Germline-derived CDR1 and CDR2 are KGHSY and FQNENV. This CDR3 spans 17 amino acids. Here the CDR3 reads CATSHSAGRYSNQPQHF. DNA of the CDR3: TGTGCCACCTCACATTCGGCAGGGCGATATAGCAATCAGCCCCAGCATTTT.

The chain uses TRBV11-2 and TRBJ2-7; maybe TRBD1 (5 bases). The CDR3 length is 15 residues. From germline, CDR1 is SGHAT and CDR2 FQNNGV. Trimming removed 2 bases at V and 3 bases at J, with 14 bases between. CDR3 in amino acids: CASSLSTLTDYEQYF. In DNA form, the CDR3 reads TGTGCCAGCAGCTTATCCACTCTGACAGACTACGAGCAGTACTTC.

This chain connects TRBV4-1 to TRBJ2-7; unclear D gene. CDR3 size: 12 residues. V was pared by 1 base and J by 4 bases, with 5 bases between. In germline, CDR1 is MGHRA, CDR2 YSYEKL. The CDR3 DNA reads TGCGCCAGCAGCCAAGGGGCATACGAGCAGTACTTC. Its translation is CASSQGAYEQYF.

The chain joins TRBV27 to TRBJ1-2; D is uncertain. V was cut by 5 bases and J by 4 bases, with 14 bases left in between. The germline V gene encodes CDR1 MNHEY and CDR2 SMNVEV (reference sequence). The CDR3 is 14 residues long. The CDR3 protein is CASSLTGLPYGYTF. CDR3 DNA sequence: TGTGCCAGCAGTCTCACCGGACTCCCCTATGGCTACACCTTC.

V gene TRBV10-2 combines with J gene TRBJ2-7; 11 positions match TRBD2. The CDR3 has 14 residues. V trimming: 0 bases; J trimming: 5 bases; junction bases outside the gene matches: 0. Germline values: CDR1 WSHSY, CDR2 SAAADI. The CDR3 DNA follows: TGCGCCAGCAGTGAGTCGACTAGCGGGAACGAGCAGTACGTC. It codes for CASSESTSGNEQYV.

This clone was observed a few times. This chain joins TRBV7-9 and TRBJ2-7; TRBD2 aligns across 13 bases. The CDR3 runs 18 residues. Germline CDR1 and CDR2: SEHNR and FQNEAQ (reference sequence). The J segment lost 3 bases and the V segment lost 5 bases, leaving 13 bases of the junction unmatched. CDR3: CASSALVTSGRRHYEQYF. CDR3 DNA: TGTGCCAGCAGCGCATTGGTGACTAGCGGGAGGAGGCACTACGAGCAGTACTTC.

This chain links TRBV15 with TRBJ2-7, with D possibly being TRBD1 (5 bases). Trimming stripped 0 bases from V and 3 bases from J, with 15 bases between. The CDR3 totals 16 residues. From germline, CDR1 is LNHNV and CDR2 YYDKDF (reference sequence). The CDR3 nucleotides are TGTGCCACCAGCAGAGATTTTAAGGACACCTACTACGAGCAGTACTTC. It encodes CATSRDFKDTYYEQYF.

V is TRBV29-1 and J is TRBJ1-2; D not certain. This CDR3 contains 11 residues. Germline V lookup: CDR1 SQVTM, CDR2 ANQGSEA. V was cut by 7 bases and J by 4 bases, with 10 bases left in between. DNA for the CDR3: TGCAGCGCCCTACCGATCTATGGCTACACCTTC. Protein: CSALPIYGYTF. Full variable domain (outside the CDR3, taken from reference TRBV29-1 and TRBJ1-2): SAVISQKPSRDICQRGTSLTIQCQVDSQVTMMFWYRQQPGQSLTLIATANQGSEATYESGFVIDKFPISRPNLTFSTLTVSNMSPEDSSIYLCSALPIYGYTFGSGTRLTVV.

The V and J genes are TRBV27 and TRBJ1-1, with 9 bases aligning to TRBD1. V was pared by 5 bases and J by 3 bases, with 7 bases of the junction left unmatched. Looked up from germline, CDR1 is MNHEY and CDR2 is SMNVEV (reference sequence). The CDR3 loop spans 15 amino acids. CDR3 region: CASSLTRTGDTEAFF. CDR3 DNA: TGTGCCAGCAGTCTTACCAGGACAGGGGACACTGAAGCTTTCTTT.

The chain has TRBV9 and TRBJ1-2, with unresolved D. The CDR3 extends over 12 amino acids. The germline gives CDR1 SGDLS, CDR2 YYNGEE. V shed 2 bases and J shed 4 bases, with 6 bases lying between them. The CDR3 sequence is CASSVNSYGYTF. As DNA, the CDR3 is TGTGCCAGCAGCGTCAACAGCTATGGCTACACCTTC. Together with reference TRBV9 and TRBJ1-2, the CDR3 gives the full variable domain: DSGVTQTPKHLITATGQRVTLRCSPRSGDLSVYWYQQSLDQGLQFLIQYYNGEERAKGNILERFSAQQFPDLHSELNLSSLELGDSALYFCASSVNSYGYTFGSGTRLTVV.

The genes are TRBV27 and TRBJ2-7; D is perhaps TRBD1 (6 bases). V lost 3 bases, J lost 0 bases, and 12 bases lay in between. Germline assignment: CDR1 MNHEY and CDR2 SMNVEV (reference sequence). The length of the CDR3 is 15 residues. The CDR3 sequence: CASSLSGDNSYEQYF. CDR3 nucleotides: TGTGCCAGCAGTTTGTCCGGGGACAACTCCTACGAGCAGTACTTC.

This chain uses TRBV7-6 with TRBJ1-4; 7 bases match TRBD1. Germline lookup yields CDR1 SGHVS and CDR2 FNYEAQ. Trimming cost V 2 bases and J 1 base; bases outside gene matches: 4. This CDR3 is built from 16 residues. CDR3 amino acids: CASSLTTGLTNEKLFF. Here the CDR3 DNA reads TGTGCCAGCAGCTTAACGACAGGGTTAACTAATGAAAAACTGTTTTTT.

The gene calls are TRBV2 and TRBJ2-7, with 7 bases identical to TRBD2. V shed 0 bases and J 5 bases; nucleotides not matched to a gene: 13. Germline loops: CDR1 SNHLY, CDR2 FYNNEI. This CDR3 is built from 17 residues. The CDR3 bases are TGTGCCAGCAGTGAAGCCCCCCCTGGGAGGGTCGACCACGAGCAGTACTTC. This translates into CASSEAPPGRVDHEQYF.

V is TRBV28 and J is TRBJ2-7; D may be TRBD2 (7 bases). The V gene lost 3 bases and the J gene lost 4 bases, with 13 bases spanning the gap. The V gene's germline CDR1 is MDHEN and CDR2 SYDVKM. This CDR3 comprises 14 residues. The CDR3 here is CASSFLGRGYEQYV. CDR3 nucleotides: TGTGCCAGCAGTTTTCTTGGGAGGGGGTACGAGCAGTACGTC.

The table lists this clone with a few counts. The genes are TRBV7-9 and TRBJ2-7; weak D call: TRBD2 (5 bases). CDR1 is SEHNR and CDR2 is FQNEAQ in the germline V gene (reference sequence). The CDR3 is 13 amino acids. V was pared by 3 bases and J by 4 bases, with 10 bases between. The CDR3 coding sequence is TGTGCCAGCAGCTTCCTCGGAGGATACGAGCAGTACGTC. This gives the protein CASSFLGGYEQYV.

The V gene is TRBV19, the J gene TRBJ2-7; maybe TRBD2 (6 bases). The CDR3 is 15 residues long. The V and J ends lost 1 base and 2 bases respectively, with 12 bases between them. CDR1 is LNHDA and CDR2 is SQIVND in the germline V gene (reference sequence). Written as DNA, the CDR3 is TGTGCCAGTAGTATAGGAGGGACGGGAGCCTACGAGCAGTACTTC. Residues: CASSIGGTGAYEQYF.

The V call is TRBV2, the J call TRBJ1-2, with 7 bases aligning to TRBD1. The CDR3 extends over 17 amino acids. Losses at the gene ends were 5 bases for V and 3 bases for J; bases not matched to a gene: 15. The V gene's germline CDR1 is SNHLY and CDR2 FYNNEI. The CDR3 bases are TGTGCCAGCAGTAAGAAATGGATGACAGGGCGGCACTATGGCTACACCTTC. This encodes CASSKKWMTGRHYGYTF.